These T cell receptor beta chains were read from a single sample in a study of CD8 T cells in Susac syndrome. TCRdb fed the immunoSEQ multiplex PCR reads into MiXCR, producing one record per CDR3 protein. The sample consists of roughly 200,000 distinct CDR3 sequences, around 96% of them appearing once. Sequenced input: CD4+ T cells from PBMCs. The receptors shown here come from a human donor in good health. Each CDR3 is given with its conserved first and last residue. The D gene is left open where the match is weak. Clone size is not always given. Where it is, it says once, few, many or a class for expanded clones.

cdr3_nt: TGTGCCAGCAGCTCAGTCTGGAACACTGAAGCTTTCTTT; cdr3_aa: CASSSVWNTEAFF; v_call: TRBV3-1; j_call: TRBJ1-1; clone_size: .; d_call: .
cdr3_nt: TGTGCCAGTTCCAGACAGGGGCCTCTTGTAGAGCAGTACTTC; cdr3_aa: CASSRQGPLVEQYF; v_call: TRBV4-2; j_call: TRBJ2-7; clone_size: .; d_call: TRBD1
cdr3_nt: TGCAGCGTTCTATCAAGGGTCTCGAACACTGAAGCTTTCTTT; cdr3_aa: CSVLSRVSNTEAFF; v_call: TRBV29-1; j_call: TRBJ1-1; clone_size: .; d_call: .
cdr3_nt: TGCAGCGTCACCATCACAGGGATCACAGATACGCAGTATTTT; cdr3_aa: CSVTITGITDTQYF; v_call: TRBV29-1; j_call: TRBJ2-3; clone_size: .; d_call: .
cdr3_nt: TGTGCCAGCATGGGGGTCATCAATCAGCCCCAGCATTTT; cdr3_aa: CASMGVINQPQHF; v_call: TRBV28; j_call: TRBJ1-5; clone_size: .; d_call: .
cdr3_nt: TGCAGCGTTGCCCCCGGAGGGAACACAGATACGCAGTATTTT; cdr3_aa: CSVAPGGNTDTQYF; v_call: TRBV29-1; j_call: TRBJ2-3; clone_size: .; d_call: .
cdr3_nt: TGTGCCACCAGTGATGTCGGCAAAAACATTCAGTACTTC; cdr3_aa: CATSDVGKNIQYF; v_call: TRBV24-1; j_call: TRBJ2-4; clone_size: .; d_call: .
cdr3_nt: TGCAGCGTTGCCCGGTCGAGCTCTGGAAACACCATATATTTT; cdr3_aa: CSVARSSSGNTIYF; v_call: TRBV29-1; j_call: TRBJ1-3; clone_size: .; d_call: .
cdr3_nt: TGTGCCAGCAGTTTCAGGACATTCGAGCAGTTCTTC; cdr3_aa: CASSFRTFEQFF; v_call: TRBV6-2/TRBV6-3; j_call: TRBJ2-1; clone_size: .; d_call: .
cdr3_nt: TGTGCCAGCAGTTACTCGTTGCAGGGGGGGCAGCCCCAGCATTTT; cdr3_aa: CASSYSLQGGQPQHF; v_call: TRBV6-2/TRBV6-3; j_call: TRBJ1-5; clone_size: .; d_call: TRBD1
cdr3_nt: TGTGCCAGCAGCTCCTATCTTGGGGGAGTCACCACCGGGGAGCTGTTTTTT; cdr3_aa: CASSSYLGGVTTGELFF; v_call: TRBV5-4; j_call: TRBJ2-2; clone_size: .; d_call: .
cdr3_nt: TGTGCCAGCAGCTTAGTAGGAGGGCCTGGGGCCAACGTCCTGACTTTC; cdr3_aa: CASSLVGGPGANVLTF; v_call: TRBV7-9; j_call: TRBJ2-6; clone_size: .; d_call: .
cdr3_nt: TGCAGCGTCCTTGAGGGACAGATGAACACTGAAGCTTTCTTT; cdr3_aa: CSVLEGQMNTEAFF; v_call: TRBV29-1; j_call: TRBJ1-1; clone_size: .; d_call: TRBD1
cdr3_nt: TGCAGTGCTAACCACGGACCGACCTCATACGAGCAGTACTTC; cdr3_aa: CSANHGPTSYEQYF; v_call: TRBV20-1; j_call: TRBJ2-7; clone_size: .; d_call: .
cdr3_nt: TGTGCCAGCACCTTAGGCGGGAACGGAGATACGCAGTATTTT; cdr3_aa: CASTLGGNGDTQYF; v_call: TRBV28; j_call: TRBJ2-3; clone_size: .; d_call: .
cdr3_nt: TGTGCCAGCACCGAGACAGGGAACACAGATACGCAGTATTTT; cdr3_aa: CASTETGNTDTQYF; v_call: TRBV28; j_call: TRBJ2-3; clone_size: .; d_call: TRBD1
cdr3_nt: TGTGCAGCGGGAGGCCTCGGGCACTACGAGCAGTACTTC; cdr3_aa: CAAGGLGHYEQYF; v_call: TRBV3-1; j_call: TRBJ2-7; clone_size: .; d_call: TRBD2
cdr3_nt: TGCGCCAGCAGCTTGAGGTTTCCAATCACAGATACGCAGTATTTT; cdr3_aa: CASSLRFPITDTQYF; v_call: TRBV5-1; j_call: TRBJ2-3; clone_size: .; d_call: .
cdr3_nt: TGTGCCAGCAGCGTTCAGGGGACTGAGCAGTTCTTC; cdr3_aa: CASSVQGTEQFF; v_call: TRBV9; j_call: TRBJ2-1; clone_size: once; d_call: .
cdr3_nt: TGCAGCGTTGCTGACAGCCAATTTATGGTATCTGGGGCCAACGTCCTGACTTTC; cdr3_aa: CSVADSQFMVSGANVLTF; v_call: TRBV29-1; j_call: TRBJ2-6; clone_size: .; d_call: .
cdr3_nt: TGCAGCGTTGATAAGGCGTCGGACACTGAAGCTTTCTTT; cdr3_aa: CSVDKASDTEAFF; v_call: TRBV29-1; j_call: TRBJ1-1; clone_size: .; d_call: .
cdr3_nt: TGCAGCGTTGACGCGGGACAAACCTACAATGAGCAGTTCTTC; cdr3_aa: CSVDAGQTYNEQFF; v_call: TRBV29-1; j_call: TRBJ2-1; clone_size: .; d_call: .
cdr3_nt: TGTGCCAGCAGCCCGGGCGCAGGGCCCGAGCAGTTCTTC; cdr3_aa: CASSPGAGPEQFF; v_call: TRBV7-8; j_call: TRBJ2-1; clone_size: .; d_call: .
cdr3_nt: TGTGCCAGCAGTTTAACCGGGACAGCGAACACCGGGGAGCTGTTTTTT; cdr3_aa: CASSLTGTANTGELFF; v_call: TRBV28; j_call: TRBJ2-2; clone_size: few; d_call: TRBD1
cdr3_nt: TGTGCCTGGAGTGTACTCCATAGCAATCAGCCCCAGCATTTT; cdr3_aa: CAWSVLHSNQPQHF; v_call: TRBV30; j_call: TRBJ1-5; clone_size: .; d_call: .
cdr3_nt: TGCAGTGTAGTGCGACAGGGAAGGGATGAAAAACTGTTTTTT; cdr3_aa: CSVVRQGRDEKLFF; v_call: TRBV20-1; j_call: TRBJ1-4; clone_size: .; d_call: TRBD1
cdr3_nt: TGTGCCTGGAGTGTGGGAGGCCCCGGAGGCTACACCTTC; cdr3_aa: CAWSVGGPGGYTF; v_call: TRBV30; j_call: TRBJ1-2; clone_size: once; d_call: .
cdr3_nt: TGCAGTGCTCCGGGACTCCCTCAGGATACGCAGTATTTT; cdr3_aa: CSAPGLPQDTQYF; v_call: TRBV20-1; j_call: TRBJ2-3; clone_size: .; d_call: .
cdr3_nt: TGCAGTGCTAGCCGGGGGAACACTGAAGCTTTCTTT; cdr3_aa: CSASRGNTEAFF; v_call: TRBV20-1; j_call: TRBJ1-1; clone_size: .; d_call: .
cdr3_nt: TGTGCCAGCAGGGGACTTTACAATCAGCCCCAGCATTTT; cdr3_aa: CASRGLYNQPQHF; v_call: TRBV27; j_call: TRBJ1-5; clone_size: .; d_call: .
cdr3_nt: TGTGCCAGCAGCTTACATCGGATGAACACTGAAGCTTTCTTT; cdr3_aa: CASSLHRMNTEAFF; v_call: TRBV7-2; j_call: TRBJ1-1; clone_size: .; d_call: .
cdr3_nt: TGTGCCTGGAGTGTACATGGGGGTACTGAAGCTTTCTTT; cdr3_aa: CAWSVHGGTEAFF; v_call: TRBV30; j_call: TRBJ1-1; clone_size: once; d_call: .
cdr3_nt: TGTGCCAGCAGTTTTGTGGCGGGTAGCACAGATACGCAGTATTTT; cdr3_aa: CASSFVAGSTDTQYF; v_call: TRBV28; j_call: TRBJ2-3; clone_size: .; d_call: .
cdr3_nt: TGCAGCGTTGAATCCGTCCTAGGCCCCCGGACAGATACGCAGTATTTT; cdr3_aa: CSVESVLGPRTDTQYF; v_call: TRBV29-1; j_call: TRBJ2-3; clone_size: .; d_call: .
cdr3_nt: TGCAGTGCTAGAGGGGGACAGGGATTATATCAGCCCCAGCATTTT; cdr3_aa: CSARGGQGLYQPQHF; v_call: TRBV20-1; j_call: TRBJ1-5; clone_size: .; d_call: TRBD1
cdr3_nt: TGTGCCTGGATTACTACCGCAGGGTGGAACTATGGCTACACCTTC; cdr3_aa: CAWITTAGWNYGYTF; v_call: TRBV30; j_call: TRBJ1-2; clone_size: .; d_call: .
cdr3_nt: TGTGCCAGTAGTGCACAGGGTACCGGGGAGCTGTTTTTT; cdr3_aa: CASSAQGTGELFF; v_call: TRBV19; j_call: TRBJ2-2; clone_size: .; d_call: .
cdr3_nt: TGTGCCAGCGCTCAGGGGAGGGTCCATGAGCAGTTCTTC; cdr3_aa: CASAQGRVHEQFF; v_call: TRBV19; j_call: TRBJ2-1; clone_size: .; d_call: .
cdr3_nt: TGTGCCAGCAGTTCACTGGGGACAGGGGGCTCCTACGAGCAGTACTTC; cdr3_aa: CASSSLGTGGSYEQYF; v_call: TRBV28; j_call: TRBJ2-7; clone_size: .; d_call: TRBD1
cdr3_nt: TGTGCCAGCAGCGTAGGACTAGCGGGAGGCTATGAGCAGTTCTTC; cdr3_aa: CASSVGLAGGYEQFF; v_call: TRBV9; j_call: TRBJ2-1; clone_size: .; d_call: TRBD2
cdr3_nt: TGCAGTGCGGCCCAGGGAAATGAAAAACTGTTTTTT; cdr3_aa: CSAAQGNEKLFF; v_call: TRBV20-1; j_call: TRBJ1-4; clone_size: .; d_call: .
cdr3_nt: TGCAGCGTTGAGAGTAGATCCTACAATGAGCAGTTCTTC; cdr3_aa: CSVESRSYNEQFF; v_call: TRBV29-1; j_call: TRBJ2-1; clone_size: .; d_call: .
cdr3_nt: TGTGCCAGCAGTACCACAGGGGCCTCCTACAATGAGCAGTTCTTC; cdr3_aa: CASSTTGASYNEQFF; v_call: TRBV28; j_call: TRBJ2-1; clone_size: .; d_call: TRBD1
cdr3_nt: TGTGCCAGTTCACCAGTGAACACTGAAGCTTTCTTT; cdr3_aa: CASSPVNTEAFF; v_call: TRBV7-2; j_call: TRBJ1-1; clone_size: once; d_call: .
cdr3_nt: TGTGCCAGCAGCTACTCTCCCGGAGGGGAGCAGTACTTC; cdr3_aa: CASSYSPGGEQYF; v_call: TRBV12-3/TRBV12-4; j_call: TRBJ2-7; clone_size: .; d_call: .
cdr3_nt: TGTGCCAGCAGCAAAGCGGGTAGTTTAAATGAGCAGTTCTTC; cdr3_aa: CASSKAGSLNEQFF; v_call: TRBV21-1; j_call: TRBJ2-1; clone_size: .; d_call: .
cdr3_nt: TGCAGCGTGAGGGGACAGATGAACACTGAAGCTTTCTTT; cdr3_aa: CSVRGQMNTEAFF; v_call: TRBV29-1; j_call: TRBJ1-1; clone_size: .; d_call: TRBD1
cdr3_nt: TGTGCCACCAGTGATTTGCGGGGTTCAGATACGCAGTATTTT; cdr3_aa: CATSDLRGSDTQYF; v_call: TRBV24-1; j_call: TRBJ2-3; clone_size: .; d_call: .
cdr3_nt: TGTGCCAGCAGCTTAGATCCGTTCCAAGAGACCCAGTACTTC; cdr3_aa: CASSLDPFQETQYF; v_call: TRBV11-2; j_call: TRBJ2-5; clone_size: .; d_call: .
cdr3_nt: TGCGCCAGCAGCCATCAACTAGCTAGCCACAATGAGCAGTTCTTC; cdr3_aa: CASSHQLASHNEQFF; v_call: TRBV4-3; j_call: TRBJ2-1; clone_size: .; d_call: .
cdr3_nt: TGTGCCAGCACCCTCGACGATGGGCGGAACACTGAAGCTTTCTTT; cdr3_aa: CASTLDDGRNTEAFF; v_call: TRBV7-9; j_call: TRBJ1-1; clone_size: .; d_call: .
cdr3_nt: TGTGCCAGCAGCACCAGGACAGGGGGCGAGCAGTACTTC; cdr3_aa: CASSTRTGGEQYF; v_call: TRBV7-2; j_call: TRBJ2-7; clone_size: .; d_call: TRBD1
cdr3_nt: TGTGCCAGCAGCCCTCGACAGGCTAAAGAGACCCAGTACTTC; cdr3_aa: CASSPRQAKETQYF; v_call: TRBV7-2; j_call: TRBJ2-5; clone_size: .; d_call: .
cdr3_nt: TGTGCCAGCAGCGCTATTGACAGGGGCTATGGCTACACCTTC; cdr3_aa: CASSAIDRGYGYTF; v_call: TRBV5-4; j_call: TRBJ1-2; clone_size: .; d_call: TRBD1